The 21 T cell receptor beta chains given below trace back to one sample, sequenced in a study of T cells in Graves' hyperthyroidism and ophthalmopathy. Amplified TCR beta CDR3 regions came from RNA transcripts. RT-PCR in the first round (using the HTBI primer set) targeted the TCR CDR3. One entry per CDR3 protein, called by TCRdb with MiXCR from the multiplex PCR reads. Of roughly 500,000 distinct CDR3 sequences in the sample, 22% are singletons; the top ten hold around 50%. The sequenced sample was blood. Source of these receptors: a woman in her seventies with Graves' ophthalmopathy.

This clonotype showed up just a few times. The rearrangement joins TRBV2 to TRBJ1-2; D ambiguous. This CDR3 comprises 14 residues. Trimming cost V 7 bases and J 0 bases, with 12 bases left between them. From germline, CDR1 is SNHLY and CDR2 FYNNEI. The chain's CDR3 is CASTLGRTNYGYTF. For the CDR3, the DNA is TGTGCCAGCACCCTGGGTCGCACTAACTATGGCTACACCTTC.

A few counts support this clonotype. J is TRBJ1-2 and V is TRBV6-2 or TRBV6-3; D call uncertain. Trimming took off 5 bases at V and 4 bases at J, with 17 bases between the two ends. Germline assignment: CDR1 MNHEY and CDR2 SVGEGT. The CDR3 is made up of 15 amino acids. For the CDR3, the DNA is TGTGCCAGCAGTCCCTCGGAGACGTATATCTATGGCTACACCTTC. Amino acid sequence: CASSPSETYIYGYTF.

This clonotype showed up many times. This sequence joins TRBV7-3 and TRBJ2-1; 8 bases line up with TRBD2. CDR3 length: 19 residues. V was clipped by 2 bases and J by 1 base; unmatched bases: 13. Germline CDR1 reads SGHTA; CDR2 reads FQGTGA. CDR3 loop: CASSLLRGSGRGSYNEQFF. The CDR3 bases are TGTGCCAGCAGCTTACTACGGGGAAGCGGGAGAGGGTCCTACAATGAGCAGTTCTTC.

This clonotype was seen more than once but under ten times. The chain carries TRBV24-1 and TRBJ2-7; TRBD1 aligns across 8 bases. Germline V lookup: CDR1 KGHDR, CDR2 SFDVKD. J lost 5 bases, V lost 9 bases, and 8 bases had no gene match. The CDR3 has 13 residues. The CDR3 reads CATQPTGVDEQYF. Written as DNA, the CDR3 is TGTGCCACCCAGCCGACAGGGGTGGACGAGCAGTACTTC.

V gene TRBV4-3 combines with J gene TRBJ2-7; D not resolved. The length of the CDR3 is 14 residues. The ends were cut back, 1 base at V and 0 bases at J, with 7 bases in the middle. The germline gives CDR1 LGHNA, CDR2 YSLEER. The CDR3 nucleotides are TGCGCCAGCAGCCAAGCCCCTGACTCCTACGAGCAGTACTTC. It specifies CASSQAPDSYEQYF.

This chain connects TRBV11-2 to TRBJ2-5; D gene ambiguous. This CDR3 region has 13 residues. Trimming removed 0 bases at V and 11 bases at J, with 13 bases between. Germline V gene data show CDR1 as SGHAT and CDR2 as FQNNGV. The CDR3 loop reads CASSLDSPFPQYF. The CDR3 DNA sequence: TGTGCCAGCAGCTTAGATAGCCCTTTTCCTCAGTACTTC.

Points on this clonotype: A much larger clonotype is one base distant, so this may be a read error. The V and J genes are TRBV7-2 and TRBJ2-5; 8 positions match TRBD2. From germline, CDR1 is SGHTA and CDR2 FQGNSA. There are 15 residues in the CDR3. Written as DNA, the CDR3 is TGTGTCAGCAGCTCCGGAGGGACTAGATACGGGACCCAGTACTTC. It specifies CVSSSGGTRYGTQYF.

The chain uses TRBV27 and TRBJ1-6; D not resolved. Trimming took 2 bases from V and 5 from J, leaving 10 bases between them. The CDR3 runs 15 residues. Germline CDR1 and CDR2: MNHEY and SMNVEV (reference sequence). The CDR3 region is CASSLPPGNNSPLHF. The CDR3 nucleotides read TGTGCCAGCAGTTTACCCCCAGGAAATAATTCACCCCTCCACTTT.

V gene TRBV10-3 combines with J gene TRBJ2-2, with 12 nucleotides matching TRBD2. Germline lookup yields CDR1 ENHRY and CDR2 SYGVKD. The CDR3 consists of 17 residues. V lost 5 bases to trimming and J lost 8 bases; unmatched junction nucleotides: 12. This CDR3 is CAISKRLAGDPGGELFF. CDR3 bases: TGTGCCATCAGTAAACGACTAGCGGGAGACCCCGGGGGGGAGCTGTTTTTT.

This clonotype was recorded many times. The chain is built from TRBV7-9 and TRBJ2-5, with D possibly matching TRBD1 (5 bases). V lost 5 bases and J 5 bases, leaving 9 bases between the germline ends. Germline CDR1 reads SEHNR; CDR2 reads FQNEAQ (reference sequence). The CDR3 runs to 12 residues. The CDR3 DNA reads TGTGCCAGCAGCCCGGCAGGGGAGACCCAGTACTTC. Translation: CASSPAGETQYF.

The V call is TRBV12-3 or TRBV12-4, the J call TRBJ2-5; TRBD2 matches 9 bases. The CDR3 sequence is 17 residues long. The V and J ends lost 5 bases and 0 bases, in that order; junction bases with no gene match: 10. CDR3 loop: CASSPQGGGRDQETQYF. DNA of the CDR3: TGTGCCAGCAGTCCCCAGGGGGGCGGGAGGGACCAAGAGACCCAGTACTTC.

The chain carries TRBV19 and TRBJ2-2; D not resolved. The CDR3 has 14 residues. The germline CDR1 and CDR2 sequences are LNHDA and SQIVND (reference sequence). V was cut by 1 base and J by 6 bases, with 9 bases left in between. CDR3 sequence (DNA): TGTGCCAGTAGTATAGGTCAAGGCGCCGGGGAGCTGTTTTTT. Amino acids: CASSIGQGAGELFF.

This clonotype was observed a few times. The rearrangement links TRBV6-5 to TRBJ2-2; D possibly corresponds to TRBD1 (5 bases). The CDR3 length is 14 residues. CDR1 MNHEY and CDR2 SVGAGI come from the germline V gene. Trimming left V 2 bases short and J 4 bases short, with 8 bases between. The CDR3 DNA reads as TGTGCCAGCAGTTACATAAGGGGCACCGGGGAGCTGTTTTTT. This encodes CASSYIRGTGELFF.

In its sample, this clonotype was seen many times. This sequence joins TRBV5-5 and TRBJ2-3; no reliable D call. The V gene's germline CDR1 is SGHKS and CDR2 YYEKEE (reference sequence). The CDR3 extends over 12 amino acids. Trimming pared 0 bases from V and 5 bases from J, leaving 4 bases between. CDR3 DNA: TGTGCCAGCAGCTTGGCAGAAGATACGCAGTATTTT. Its translation: CASSLAEDTQYF.

This chain connects TRBV30 to TRBJ2-2, with D unresolved. The ends were cut back, 2 bases at V and 1 base at J, with 5 bases in the middle. The germline CDR1 and CDR2 sequences are GTSNPN and SVGIG (reference sequence). The CDR3 is 13 residues long. The CDR3 DNA sequence: TGTGCCTGGAGTACAGAGAACACCGGGGAGCTGTTTTTT. Its translation: CAWSTENTGELFF. Supplemented by reference TRBV30 and TRBJ2-2, the full variable domain reads SQTIHQWPATLVQPVGSPLSLECTVEGTSNPNLYWYRQAAGRGLQLLFYSVGIGQISSEVPQNLSASRPQDRQFILSSKKLLLSDSGFYLCAWSTENTGELFFGEGSRLTVL.

This clonotype was seen many times. This chain links TRBV12-3 or TRBV12-4 with TRBJ2-7; perhaps D is TRBD1 or TRBD2 (5 bases each). Trimming took off 1 base at V and 5 bases at J, with 18 bases between the two ends. The CDR3 extends over 16 amino acids. As DNA, the CDR3 is TGTGCCAGCAGTTTAGTTCCCGGGACCTCCTCGGACGAGCAGTACTTC. It specifies CASSLVPGTSSDEQYF.

The V gene is TRBV11-2, the J gene TRBJ1-1; 7 bases match TRBD1. Looked up from germline, CDR1 is SGHAT and CDR2 is FQNNGV. The J segment lost 1 base and the V segment lost 6 bases, leaving 8 bases of the junction unmatched. This CDR3 comprises 15 residues. The CDR3 sequence is CASSPIGGSNTEAFF. CDR3 DNA sequence: TGTGCCAGCAGTCCGATAGGGGGCTCGAACACTGAAGCTTTCTTT.

Only a few counts were recorded for this clonotype. The V call is TRBV11-2, the J call TRBJ2-1, with D possibly TRBD2 on 5 matching bases. Looked up from germline, CDR1 is SGHAT and CDR2 is FQNNGV. V lost 5 bases and J lost 3, with 20 bases in between. This CDR3 comprises 17 residues. This chain's CDR3 is CASSQNPSSRYYNEQFF. As DNA, the CDR3 is TGTGCCAGCAGCCAAAACCCTAGCAGCCGTTACTACAATGAGCAGTTCTTC.

This chain connects TRBV20-1 to TRBJ2-5, with D tentatively TRBD1 or TRBD2 (5 bases each). Trimming cost V 3 bases and J 2 bases, with 13 bases left between them. The CDR3 spans 14 residues. Germline V CDR1 and CDR2: DFQATT, SNEGSKA (reference sequence). The CDR3 sequence is CSAREPGRQETQYF. CDR3 sequence (DNA): TGCAGTGCTAGGGAACCGGGACGGCAAGAGACCCAGTACTTC.

The CDR3 nucleotides are TGCAGTGCTCGGGCCCTCTCCTACGAGCAGTACTTC. Its translation: CSARALSYEQYF. J is TRBJ2-7 and V is TRBV20-1; D gene unclear. The germline V and J ends were trimmed by 5 bases and 0 bases, with 8 bases remaining between them. CDR3 length: 12 amino acids. Per the germline V gene, CDR1 is DFQATT and CDR2 is SNEGSKA (reference sequence).

A few counts support this clonotype. V gene TRBV7-9 combines with J gene TRBJ2-3; D is perhaps TRBD2 (7 bases). Trimming took off 4 bases at V and 3 bases at J, with 20 bases between the two ends. This CDR3 is 17 amino acids long. The V gene's germline CDR1 is SEHNR and CDR2 FQNEAQ (reference sequence). The CDR3 nucleotides read TGTGCCAGCAGCTCCGGGACGGGGGGCGGGATGACAGATACGCAGTATTTT. It codes for CASSSGTGGGMTDTQYF.